This TCR beta chain is drawn from a study of shared clonotypes between healthy human individuals. Germline V gives CDR1 SGHTA, CDR2 FQGNSA. V trimming: 1 base; J trimming: 4 bases; junction bases outside the gene matches: 2. The CDR3 covers 15 residues. Repertoires were generated with immunoSEQ multiplex PCR, while TCRdb's copy carries only in-frame clones and drops some. Of over a million clones in the sample, roughly 70% are singletons; the top ten hold nearly 1.5%. V usage is TRBV7-2 and J usage is TRBJ2-2; 8 nucleotides match TRBD2. The source material was memory CD4+ T cells sorted from blood. Specified subset: CD45RA-negative fraction. This sequence originates from a man aged 18 to 29 in good health. CDR3 in amino acids: CASSLGTSRTGELFF. The CDR3 DNA is TGTGCCAGCAGCTTAGGGACTAGCCGCACCGGGGAGCTGTTTTTT.